This entry lists 13 T cell receptor beta chains sequenced from one sample in a study of blood T cell repertoires in COVID-19. Data came from immunoSEQ multiplex PCR; TCRdb stores just in-frame clones and leaves some out. The data contain 150,000 to 200,000 clones, around 92% of them singletons. The sequenced sample was PBMCs or T cells enriched from blood (not recorded which). These TCRs come from a woman aged 18-29 years who had recovered from COVID-19.

This rearrangement joins TRBV5-4 to TRBJ1-1; 7 nucleotides match TRBD1. Germline trimming cut 0 bases from V and 7 bases from J; bases unmatched to any gene: 0. Germline CDR1 and CDR2: SGHNT and YYREEE (reference sequence). The CDR3 has 12 amino acids. The CDR3 coding sequence is TGTGCCAGCAGCTTGGGGGACAGTGAAGCTTTCTTT. Protein sequence: CASSLGDSEAFF.

The chain recombines TRBV27 with TRBJ1-1; 10 nucleotides line up with TRBD1. J was trimmed by 3 bases and V by 5 bases; bases with no gene match: 12. Per the germline V gene, CDR1 is MNHEY and CDR2 is SMNVEV (reference sequence). CDR3 length equals 17 residues. CDR3 region: CASSPRTGTGVYTEAFF. Here the CDR3 DNA reads TGTGCCAGCAGTCCCCGAACCGGGACAGGGGTCTACACTGAAGCTTTCTTT.

This sequence joins TRBV4-1 and TRBJ2-5; D is undetermined. V was shortened by 0 bases and J by 4 bases, with 9 bases between the two germline ends. Germline lookup yields CDR1 MGHRA and CDR2 YSYEKL. The CDR3 contains 14 residues. The CDR3 sequence is CASSQDPTRETQYF. As DNA, the CDR3 is TGCGCCAGCAGCCAAGATCCAACGCGAGAGACCCAGTACTTC.

The J gene is TRBJ1-1, the V gene TRBV5-1, with D uncertain. Germline CDR1 SGHRS, CDR2 YFSETQ. The length of the CDR3 is 14 residues. The V gene lost 3 bases and the J gene lost 0 bases, with 9 bases spanning the gap. CDR3 in amino acids: CASSSGEMNTEAFF. Here the CDR3 DNA reads TGCGCCAGCAGCTCCGGGGAAATGAACACTGAAGCTTTCTTT.

This clone was observed a single time. The rearrangement links TRBV14 to TRBJ1-4, with D perhaps matching TRBD1 (5 bases). The CDR3 loop spans 16 amino acids. CDR1 and CDR2 from the germline V gene are SGHDN and FVKESK. V dropped 5 bases and J dropped 6 bases, with 19 bases sitting between them. Here the CDR3 reads CASSSPLRAFHEKLFF. The CDR3 DNA is TGTGCCAGCAGCTCGCCCCTCAGGGCTTTCCATGAAAAACTGTTTTTT.

CDR3 sequence: CASSKQTGGSTDTQYF. The CDR3 nucleotides are TGTGCCAGCAGCAAACAGACGGGGGGTAGCACAGATACGCAGTATTTT. The rearrangement links TRBV28 to TRBJ2-3; 7 bases map to TRBD2. Germline V gene sequence: CDR1 MDHEN, CDR2 SYDVKM. This CDR3 comprises 16 residues. The V segment lost 6 bases and the J segment 0 bases; nucleotides outside the gene matches: 9.

The rearrangement uses TRBV2 and TRBJ1-2; 9 nucleotides agree with TRBD1. Trimming at V came to 5 bases and at J to 2 bases, leaving 3 bases not matched to a gene. This CDR3 has 14 residues. Germline assignment: CDR1 SNHLY and CDR2 FYNNEI. The CDR3 region has the DNA TGTGCCAGCAGTTTTGGACAGGGGAACTATGGCTACACCTTC. This gives the protein CASSFGQGNYGYTF. Together with reference TRBV2 and TRBJ1-2, the CDR3 gives the full variable domain: EPEVTQTPSHQVTQMGQEVILRCVPISNHLYFYWYRQILGQKVEFLVSFYNNEISEKSEIFDDQFSVERPDGSNFTLKIRSTKLEDSAMYFCASSFGQGNYGYTFGSGTRLTVV.

This clone was detected once. V usage is TRBV28 and J usage is TRBJ1-3; D is possibly TRBD1 (5 bases). The length of the CDR3 is 18 residues. Germline V gives CDR1 MDHEN, CDR2 SYDVKM. V was shortened by 5 bases and J by 0 bases, with 20 bases between the two germline ends. In DNA, the CDR3 is TGTGCCAGCAGTAACGCCCTGGGGACTGGTAGCTCTGGAAACACCATATATTTT. Translation: CASSNALGTGSSGNTIYF.

The CDR3 is CASSLAAGEETQYF. The CDR3 region has the DNA TGTGCCAGCAGCTTGGCGGCAGGCGAAGAGACCCAGTACTTC. This sequence joins TRBV5-6 and TRBJ2-5; the D is unclear. Per germline, CDR1 SGHDT and CDR2 YYEEEE. This CDR3 is built from 14 residues. Trimming cost V 0 bases and J 3 bases, with 9 bases left between them.

V and J are TRBV11-2 and TRBJ1-2; no clear D gene. V lost 2 bases to trimming and J lost 8 bases, with 12 bases between them. The length of the CDR3 is 13 residues. Germline CDR1 reads SGHAT; CDR2 reads FQNNGV. CDR3 DNA sequence: TGTGCCAGCAGCTTAAGTAAGGCGGAGGGCTACACCTTC. Its translation: CASSLSKAEGYTF.

A note on this clone: The same CDR3 also results from other DNA sequences found in this sample. The chain joins TRBV30 to TRBJ2-6; no firm D call. CDR1 is GTSNPN and CDR2 is SVGIG in the germline V gene (reference sequence). The CDR3 has 13 residues. The V end was cut by 7 bases, the J end by 0 bases, with 7 bases between. CDR3 coding DNA: TGTGCCTCTGACTCCTCTGGGGCCAACGTCCTGACTTTC. Its protein is CASDSSGANVLTF.

The CDR3 loop reads CACRQPSTNEKLFF. The CDR3 region has the DNA TGTGCCTGTAGACAGCCTTCAACTAATGAAAAACTGTTTTTT. This chain uses TRBV30 with TRBJ1-4, with TRBD1 as a possible D gene (5 bases). This CDR3 has 14 amino acids. Germline CDR1 is GTSNPN and CDR2 is SVGIG (reference sequence). The V gene lost 6 bases and the J gene lost 0 bases, with 11 bases spanning the gap.

J is TRBJ1-2 and V is TRBV9; weak D call: TRBD1 (6 bases). This CDR3 spans 16 amino acids. V dropped 4 bases and J dropped 2 bases, with 18 bases sitting between them. Germline CDR1 and CDR2: SGDLS and YYNGEE. The CDR3 region has the DNA TGTGCCAGCAGCTCTGGTGGAGCGGGGGCAAACTATGGCTACACCTTC. Encoded protein: CASSSGGAGANYGYTF.